The T cell receptor (beta chain) under discussion was sequenced for a study of beta chain features in type 1 diabetes. There was one heparinised blood draw per donor, averaging around 0.11 L. Trimming stripped 1 base from V and 7 bases from J, with 14 bases between. This CDR3 region has 14 residues. Germline V lookup: CDR1 SEHNR, CDR2 FQNEAQ (reference sequence). The sequenced template was cDNA made from the entire isolated RNA. TCRdb keeps only in-frame clones here, not all; method: immunoSEQ multiplex PCR. The sample gives 93,000 or so clones, under 30% of which show up once; about 0.49% is in the top ten. As to this clone: No antigen is known for it.

Study results and caveats: Any PCR bias toward short templates would affect both groups alike. Patients with Type 1 diabetes showed moderately but significantly shorter TCRB CDR3s in all four CD4+ subsets. Any HLA effect on TCRB rearrangement was left unresolved by small sub-analyses.

The rearrangement links TRBV7-9 to TRBJ2-7; the D is unclear. The sequence derives from a woman younger than 30 with type 1 diabetes. Material for sequencing was central memory CD4+ T cells from blood. The CDR3 DNA follows: TGTGCCAGCAGCTTAGTAGAAACAGCCTTGGAGCAGTACTTC. This codes for CASSLVETALEQYF.